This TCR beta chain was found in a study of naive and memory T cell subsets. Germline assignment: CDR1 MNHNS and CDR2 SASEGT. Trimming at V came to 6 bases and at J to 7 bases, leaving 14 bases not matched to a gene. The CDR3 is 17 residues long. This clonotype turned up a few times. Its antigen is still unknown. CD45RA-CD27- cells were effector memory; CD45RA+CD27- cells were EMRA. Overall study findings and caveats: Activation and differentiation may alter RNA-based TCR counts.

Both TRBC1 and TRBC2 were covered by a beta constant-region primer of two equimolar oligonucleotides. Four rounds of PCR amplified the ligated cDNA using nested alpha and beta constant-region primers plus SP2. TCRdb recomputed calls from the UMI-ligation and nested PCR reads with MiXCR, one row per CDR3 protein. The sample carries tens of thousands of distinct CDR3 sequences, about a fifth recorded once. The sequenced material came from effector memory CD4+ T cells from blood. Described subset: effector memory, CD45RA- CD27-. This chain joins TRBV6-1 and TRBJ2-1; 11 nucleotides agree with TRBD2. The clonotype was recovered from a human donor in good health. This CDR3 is CASRTPRLAGLGNEQFF. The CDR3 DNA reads TGTGCCAGCAGGACCCCCCGACTAGCGGGATTAGGGAATGAGCAGTTCTTC.